This T cell receptor (beta chain) emerged from a study of blood T cell repertoires in COVID-19. The wider study: From the United States, Italy and Spain came samples of acute and convalescent COVID-19. From T cells, B-cell-depleted T cells, or PBMCs came the material, which was cDNA or gDNA.

In the original processing: Nucleated cell number was recorded as an estimate derived from reference gene primer amplification. Generated by immunoSEQ multiplex PCR, the TCRdb table keeps only in-frame clones and is missing some. The V and J calls and clone size are taken from that table; D and trimming were inferred from the DNA. The sample holds more than 80,000 clones, roughly 88% seen once. The CDR3 has 16 amino acids. Germline CDR1 reads MDHEN; CDR2 reads SYDVKM. Trimming took 5 bases from V and 3 from J; bases not matched to a gene: 11. The receptor's source is an elderly man with acute or convalescent COVID-19. V is TRBV28 and J is TRBJ2-7; 9 nucleotides match TRBD2. Sequenced material: peripheral blood. The CDR3, as DNA: TGTGCCAGCAGTCCCTTTGGGCTAGCGGGGTACTACGAGCAGTACTTC. Encoded protein: CASSPFGLAGYYEQYF.